This T cell receptor (beta chain) appears in the sequencing data of a study of response to subunit inactivated influenza vaccine. The CDR3 is 16 amino acids. Germline CDR1 SEHNR, CDR2 FQNEAQ (reference sequence). Trimming removed 4 bases from V and 0 bases from J; junction bases left unmatched: 5. TCRdb re-called the RT-PCR reads through MiXCR, storing one row per CDR3 protein. The sample carries 150,000 to 200,000 distinct CDR3 sequences, roughly 12% recorded once. In this sample, this clonotype turned up many times. These same data were also listed under a study on T cells expressing NK-cell markers. From that report: Synthesis of TCR beta cDNA relied on 5'RACE template switching carrying UMIs. Source material for TCR beta repertoires consisted of sorted CD3+CD56+NKG2C+, CD3+CD56+NKG2C- and CD3+CD56-NKG2C+ T cells. The study did not resolve the HCMV specificity of expanded NKG2C+ T cell clones.

Specimen: CD8+ T cells sorted from PBMCs, collected about 11 days after vaccination. This receptor was taken from a man aged 45-60 years who received an inactivated influenza vaccine. V gene TRBV7-9 combines with J gene TRBJ2-3; 9 nucleotides match TRBD2. CDR3 loop: CASSSRTSASTDTQYF. The CDR3 region has the DNA TGTGCCAGCAGCTCCCGGACTAGCGCGAGCACAGATACGCAGTATTTT.